Each of the 16 T cell receptor beta chains below was sequenced from the same sample in a study of shared clonotypes between healthy human individuals. Only in-frame clones appear in the TCRdb table, and some are missing; sequencing was by immunoSEQ multiplex PCR. The table includes 1.4 million or so clones, around 98.5% detected once. Sequenced input: naive CD4+ T cells sorted from blood. Subset in this sample: CD45RA+ positively selected. These receptors were obtained from a man aged 30 to 45 in good health.

The V call is TRBV4-1, the J call TRBJ2-1, with D unclear. Trimming cost V 6 bases and J 12 bases, with 21 bases left between them. The CDR3 has 14 residues. CDR1 and CDR2 from the germline V gene are MGHRA and YSYEKL. The CDR3 region is CASSQNNLQLAQFF. The CDR3, as DNA: TGCGCCAGCAGTCAAAATAACCTACAGTTGGCGCAGTTCTTC.

This clone appeared a single time. CDR3 nucleotides: TGTGCCAGCAGTCCTATCTTTGGCTCCTATGGGGAGGGCGAGCAGTACTTC. As protein: CASSPIFGSYGEGEQYF. The chain employs TRBV28 and TRBJ2-7; 7 nucleotides match TRBD2. There are 17 residues in the CDR3. Trimming removed 5 bases from V and 6 bases from J; junction bases left unmatched: 19. Germline V CDR1 and CDR2: MDHEN, SYDVKM.

V is TRBV9 and J is TRBJ2-1; 9 positions match TRBD2. V shed 4 bases, J shed 3 bases, and the junction held 11 bases outside the gene matches. CDR3 length: 17 amino acids. Germline CDR1 and CDR2: SGDLS and YYNGEE. The CDR3 bases are TGTGCCAGCAGCTTTACAGTAGCGGGAGAGGGCTACAATGAGCAGTTCTTC. Protein: CASSFTVAGEGYNEQFF. The whole variable domain, remainder taken from reference TRBV9 and TRBJ2-1, is DSGVTQTPKHLITATGQRVTLRCSPRSGDLSVYWYQQSLDQGLQFLIQYYNGEERAKGNILERFSAQQFPDLHSELNLSSLELGDSALYFCASSFTVAGEGYNEQFFGPGTRLTVL.

V and J are TRBV5-3 and TRBJ2-3, with D unclear. TRBV5-3 is classed as an ORF, of uncertain function. There are 10 residues in the CDR3. Trimming took off 10 bases at V and 4 bases at J, with 7 bases between the two ends. Here the CDR3 reads CAPQSDTQYF. The CDR3 DNA sequence: TGTGCCCCTCAATCAGATACGCAGTATTTT.

The chain couples TRBV4-3 to TRBJ1-2, with TRBD1 matching over 7 bases. The CDR3 sequence is 14 residues long. Germline CDR1 LGHNA, CDR2 YSLEER. The V and J ends lost 4 bases and 2 bases, in that order; junction bases with no gene match: 4. This CDR3 reads CASSRETGNYGYTF. The CDR3 coding sequence is TGCGCCAGCAGCCGAGAGACAGGGAACTATGGCTACACCTTC.

This clone has only one observation. The chain combines TRBV28 with TRBJ1-1, with D uncertain. Germline CDR1 and CDR2: MDHEN and SYDVKM. This CDR3 has 15 amino acids. V lost 4 bases, J lost 1 base, and 13 bases lay in between. The DNA of the CDR3 is TGTGCCAGCAGTTCCGCGGGATATCCGAACACTGAAGCTTTCTTT. This encodes CASSSAGYPNTEAFF.

The gene calls are TRBV29-1 and TRBJ1-2; D remains ambiguous. Deletions cut 3 bases from V and 8 bases from J, with 13 bases between. This CDR3 region has 12 residues. CDR1 is SQVTM, CDR2 ANQGSEA, per germline. The CDR3 protein is CSVDFFPGGYTF. CDR3 coding DNA: TGCAGCGTTGATTTCTTTCCGGGAGGCTACACCTTC. The full variable domain, with the rest looked up from reference TRBV29-1 and TRBJ1-2, is SAVISQKPSRDICQRGTSLTIQCQVDSQVTMMFWYRQQPGQSLTLIATANQGSEATYESGFVIDKFPISRPNLTFSTLTVSNMSPEDSSIYLCSVDFFPGGYTFGSGTRLTVV.

V gene TRBV6-6 combines with J gene TRBJ2-7; 9 bases agree with TRBD1. The CDR3 spans 14 residues. Germline V gene lookup returns CDR1 MNHNY and CDR2 SVGAGI (reference sequence). Trimming removed 7 bases from V and 2 bases from J; junction bases left unmatched: 6. The CDR3 DNA reads as TGTGCCAGCAAAGGGACAGGGAAAGCCTACGAGCAGTACTTC. Translating it yields CASKGTGKAYEQYF.

The chain uses TRBV9 and TRBJ2-2, with D possibly being TRBD2 (6 bases). The V gene lost 3 bases and the J gene lost 2 bases, with 11 bases spanning the gap. This CDR3 region has 15 residues. The germline CDR1 and CDR2 sequences are SGDLS and YYNGEE. The CDR3 spells CASSGASANTGELFF. In DNA form, the CDR3 reads TGTGCCAGCAGCGGAGCTAGCGCAAACACCGGGGAGCTGTTTTTT.

J is TRBJ2-7 and V is TRBV5-1; 8 bases map to TRBD1. V gave up 3 bases and J gave up 2 bases; unmatched junction bases: 4. The germline CDR1 and CDR2 sequences are SGHRS and YFSETQ. The CDR3 covers 14 residues. The DNA for the CDR3 is TGCGCCAGCAGCTCGGGACAGGCAACCTACGAGCAGTACTTC. It encodes CASSSGQATYEQYF.

The gene calls are TRBV18 and TRBJ1-1; no clear D. CDR3 size: 12 residues. Germline V gene lookup returns CDR1 KGHSH and CDR2 LQKENI. Trimming shortened V by 10 bases and J by 1 base, and 10 bases separated the two germline ends. As DNA, the CDR3 is TGTGCCACAAGTTACGAGAACACTGAAGCTTTCTTT. This codes for CATSYENTEAFF. Full variable domain (outside the CDR3, taken from reference TRBV18 and TRBJ1-1): NAGVMQNPRHLVRRRGQEARLRCSPMKGHSHVYWYRQLPEEGLKFMVYLQKENIIDESGMPKERFSAEFPKEGPSILRIQQVVRGDSAAYFCATSYENTEAFFGQGTRLTVV.

The chain couples TRBV7-2 to TRBJ1-1; 8 positions match TRBD1. Trimming removed 6 bases from V and 3 bases from J; junction bases left unmatched: 6. CDR3 size: 14 residues. Germline values: CDR1 SGHTA, CDR2 FQGNSA. In DNA form, the CDR3 reads TGTGCCAGCAGTCGGCAGGGGGCTGACACTGAAGCTTTCTTT. Protein sequence: CASSRQGADTEAFF.

V usage is TRBV2 and J usage is TRBJ2-1; 7 nucleotides align to TRBD1. J gave up 12 bases and V 6 bases, and 14 bases lay outside the gene matches. This CDR3 is built from 14 residues. The germline V gene has CDR1 SNHLY and CDR2 FYNNEI. Written as DNA, the CDR3 is TGTGCCAGCAGACCGGGACAGTCATTACCGAGGCAGTTCTTC. Translation gives CASRPGQSLPRQFF. Based on the CDR3 plus reference TRBV2 and TRBJ2-1, the full variable domain is EPEVTQTPSHQVTQMGQEVILRCVPISNHLYFYWYRQILGQKVEFLVSFYNNEISEKSEIFDDQFSVERPDGSNFTLKIRSTKLEDSAMYFCASRPGQSLPRQFFGPGTRLTVL.

The sample holds one count of this clone. The chain links TRBV27 to TRBJ1-2; no clear D gene. Germline CDR1 MNHEY, CDR2 SMNVEV (reference sequence). Trimming shortened V by 5 bases and J by 2 bases, and 9 bases separated the two germline ends. CDR3 length: 13 amino acids. CDR3 in amino acids: CASSHSRNYGYTF. DNA for the CDR3: TGTGCCAGCAGTCATTCAAGGAACTATGGCTACACCTTC.

The chain has TRBV28 and TRBJ1-2; 8 bases line up with TRBD1. The CDR3 is 14 amino acids. Trimming cost V 4 bases and J 3 bases; bases outside gene matches: 4. Germline CDR1 and CDR2: MDHEN and SYDVKM. The CDR3 DNA is TGTGCCAGCAGTTCAGGGGGCGCGGACTATGGCTACACCTTC. Protein sequence: CASSSGGADYGYTF.

V is TRBV11-2 and J is TRBJ2-3; no firm D call. Germline values: CDR1 SGHAT, CDR2 FQNNGV. There are 15 residues in the CDR3. Trimming left V 1 base short and J 2 bases short, with 10 bases between. The CDR3 is CASSLAQVLTDTQYF. The CDR3 nucleotides are TGTGCCAGCAGCTTAGCCCAGGTACTCACAGATACGCAGTATTTT.